This T cell receptor (beta chain) comes out of a study of T cell responses to AZD1222 COVID-19 vaccine. Study results and caveats: At study baseline, merely a handful of AZD1222 recipients were seropositive. Females made up more of the donors, who were largely white British, and clonal diversity may have come out too low.

This clone appeared a single time. Its antigen is unknown. TCRdb keeps only in-frame clones here, not all; method: immunoSEQ multiplex PCR. The sample lists under 150,000 clones; over 75% were seen once. The CDR3 contains 16 residues. From germline, CDR1 is SGHNT and CDR2 YENEEA. V shed 2 bases and J 6 bases; nucleotides not matched to a gene: 8. This TCR was sampled from an adult in good health. The rearrangement uses TRBV11-3 and TRBJ2-1; 9 bases fit TRBD1. The specimen was peripheral blood, collected on day 0 of AZD1222 vaccination. CDR3 loop: CASSLIPGQGTNEQFF. CDR3 nucleotide sequence: TGTGCCAGCAGCTTAATTCCGGGACAGGGTACCAATGAGCAGTTCTTC. The whole variable domain, remainder taken from reference TRBV11-3 and TRBJ2-1, is EAGVVQSPRYKIIEKKQPVAFWCNPISGHNTLYWYLQNLGQGPELLIRYENEEAVDDSQLPKDRFSAERLKGVDSTLKIQPAELGDSAVYLCASSLIPGQGTNEQFFGPGTRLTVL.